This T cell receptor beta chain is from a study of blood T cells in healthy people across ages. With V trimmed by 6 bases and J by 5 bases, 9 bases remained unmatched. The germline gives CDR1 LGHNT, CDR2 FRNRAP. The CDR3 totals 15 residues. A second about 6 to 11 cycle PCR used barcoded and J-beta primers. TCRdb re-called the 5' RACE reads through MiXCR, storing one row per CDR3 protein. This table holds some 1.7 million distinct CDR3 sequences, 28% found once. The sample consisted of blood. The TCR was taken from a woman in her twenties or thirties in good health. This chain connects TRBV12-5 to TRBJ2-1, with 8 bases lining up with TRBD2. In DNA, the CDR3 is TGTGCTAGTGGCTTGTCCGGGAGGGGAAACAATGAGCAGTTCTTC. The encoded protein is CASGLSGRGNNEQFF.